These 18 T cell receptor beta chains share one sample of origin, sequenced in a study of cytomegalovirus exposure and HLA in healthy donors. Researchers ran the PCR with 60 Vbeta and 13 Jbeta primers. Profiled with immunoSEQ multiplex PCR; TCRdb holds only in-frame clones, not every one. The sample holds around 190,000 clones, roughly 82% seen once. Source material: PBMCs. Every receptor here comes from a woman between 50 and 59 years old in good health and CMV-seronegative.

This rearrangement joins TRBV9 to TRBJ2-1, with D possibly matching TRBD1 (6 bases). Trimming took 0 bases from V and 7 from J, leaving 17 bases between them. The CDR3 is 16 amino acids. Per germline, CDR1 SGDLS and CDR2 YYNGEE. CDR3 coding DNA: TGTGCCAGCAGCGTAGCCTCCTCAGGGGCAAGAAATGAGCAGTTCTTC. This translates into CASSVASSGARNEQFF.

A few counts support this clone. The CDR3 reads CASSYSGQGTGELFF. CDR3 nucleotide sequence: TGTGCCAGCAGTTACTCGGGACAGGGCACCGGGGAGCTGTTTTTT. The V gene is TRBV6-5, the J gene TRBJ2-2; 9 positions agree with TRBD1. The trim removed 0 bases at V and 4 bases at J, leaving 0 bases unmatched. The germline V gene has CDR1 MNHEY and CDR2 SVGAGI. The CDR3 has 15 amino acids.

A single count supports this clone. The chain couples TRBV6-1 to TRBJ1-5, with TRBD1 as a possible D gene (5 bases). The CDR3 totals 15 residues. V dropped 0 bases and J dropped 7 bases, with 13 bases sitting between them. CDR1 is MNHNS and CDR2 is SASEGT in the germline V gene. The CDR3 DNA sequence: TGTGCCAGCAGTGAAGCCTTTGTGGGGGGGCAGCCCCAGCATTTT. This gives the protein CASSEAFVGGQPQHF.

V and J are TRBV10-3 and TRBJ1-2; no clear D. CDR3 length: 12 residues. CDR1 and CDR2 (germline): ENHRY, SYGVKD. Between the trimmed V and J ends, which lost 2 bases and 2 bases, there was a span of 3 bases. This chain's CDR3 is CAISEVNYGYTF. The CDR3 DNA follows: TGTGCCATCAGTGAGGTAAACTATGGCTACACCTTC.

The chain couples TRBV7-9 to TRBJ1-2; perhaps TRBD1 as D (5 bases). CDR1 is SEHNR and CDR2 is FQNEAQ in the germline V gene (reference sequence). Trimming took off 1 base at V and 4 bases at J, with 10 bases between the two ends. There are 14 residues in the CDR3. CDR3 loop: CASSLVQAGYGYTF. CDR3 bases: TGTGCCAGCAGCTTAGTACAGGCTGGCTATGGCTACACCTTC.

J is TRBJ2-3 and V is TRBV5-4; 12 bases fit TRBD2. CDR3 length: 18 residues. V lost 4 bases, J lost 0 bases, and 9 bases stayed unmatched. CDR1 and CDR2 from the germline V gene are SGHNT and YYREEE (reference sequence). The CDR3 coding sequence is TGTGCCAGCAGCCGAGGACTAGCGGGACGAACTAGCACAGATACGCAGTATTTT. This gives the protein CASSRGLAGRTSTDTQYF.

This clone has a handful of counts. Here the CDR3 DNA reads TGTGCCAGCAGCTTTAGCGGGGGTTACTACAATGAGCAGTTCTTC. Translation: CASSFSGGYYNEQFF. J is TRBJ2-1 and V is TRBV7-3; 9 bases are shared with TRBD2. With V trimmed by 3 bases and J by 3 bases, 3 bases remained unmatched. The CDR3 loop spans 15 amino acids. Germline-derived CDR1 and CDR2 are SGHTA and FQGTGA.

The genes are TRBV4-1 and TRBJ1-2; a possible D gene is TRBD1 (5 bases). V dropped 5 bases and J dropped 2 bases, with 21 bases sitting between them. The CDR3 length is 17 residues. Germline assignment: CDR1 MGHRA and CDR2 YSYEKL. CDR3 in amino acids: CASSKSFRGDGNYGYTF. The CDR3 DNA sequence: TGCGCCAGCAGCAAAAGTTTCCGGGGGGACGGCAACTATGGCTACACCTTC.

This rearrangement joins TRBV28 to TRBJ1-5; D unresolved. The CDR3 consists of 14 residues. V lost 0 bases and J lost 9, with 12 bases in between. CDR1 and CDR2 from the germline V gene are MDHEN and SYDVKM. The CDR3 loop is CASSLWSRGGPQHF. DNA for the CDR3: TGTGCCAGCAGTTTATGGTCCCGCGGAGGGCCCCAGCATTTT.

The CDR3 here is CASSQRGLEGYEQYF. In nucleotides, the CDR3 is TGCGCCAGCAGCCAAAGGGGACTAGAAGGCTACGAGCAGTACTTC. This chain uses TRBV4-1 with TRBJ2-7; 8 bases line up with TRBD2. Germline trimming cut 2 bases from V and 3 bases from J; bases unmatched to any gene: 6. This CDR3 is built from 15 residues. Germline V gene data show CDR1 as MGHRA and CDR2 as YSYEKL.

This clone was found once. CDR3 residues: CASSLGPTYEQYF. The CDR3, as DNA: TGTGCCAGCAGTTTAGGGCCAACCTACGAGCAGTACTTC. This chain joins TRBV28 and TRBJ2-7; no clear D gene. CDR3 length equals 13 residues. V was clipped by 2 bases and J by 2 bases, with 7 bases between them. Germline V gives CDR1 MDHEN, CDR2 SYDVKM.

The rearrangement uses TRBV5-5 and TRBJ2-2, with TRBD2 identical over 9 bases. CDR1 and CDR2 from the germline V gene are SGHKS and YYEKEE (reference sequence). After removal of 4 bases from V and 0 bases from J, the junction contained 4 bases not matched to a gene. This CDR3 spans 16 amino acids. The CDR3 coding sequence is TGTGCCAGCAGCCCGCGACTAGCGGCGAACACCGGGGAGCTGTTTTTT. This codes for CASSPRLAANTGELFF.

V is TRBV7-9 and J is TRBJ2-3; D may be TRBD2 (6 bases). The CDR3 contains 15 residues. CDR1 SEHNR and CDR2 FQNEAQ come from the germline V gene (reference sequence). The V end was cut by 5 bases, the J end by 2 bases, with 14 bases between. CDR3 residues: CASSPWGEFTDTQYF. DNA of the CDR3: TGTGCCAGCAGCCCTTGGGGGGAGTTCACAGATACGCAGTATTTT.

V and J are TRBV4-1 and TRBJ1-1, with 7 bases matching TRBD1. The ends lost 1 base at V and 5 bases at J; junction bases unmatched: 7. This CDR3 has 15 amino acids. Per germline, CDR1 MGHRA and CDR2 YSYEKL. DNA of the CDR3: TGCGCCAGCAGCCAAGGTCCAGGGGGAAGGACTGAAGCTTTCTTT. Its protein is CASSQGPGGRTEAFF.

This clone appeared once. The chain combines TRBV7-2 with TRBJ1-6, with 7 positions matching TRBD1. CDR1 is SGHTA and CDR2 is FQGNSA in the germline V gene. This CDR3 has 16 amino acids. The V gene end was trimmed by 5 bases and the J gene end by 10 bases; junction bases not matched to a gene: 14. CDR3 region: CASSPRGDRRGSPLHF. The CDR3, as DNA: TGTGCCAGCAGCCCGCGGGGGGACAGAAGGGGGTCACCCCTCCACTTT.

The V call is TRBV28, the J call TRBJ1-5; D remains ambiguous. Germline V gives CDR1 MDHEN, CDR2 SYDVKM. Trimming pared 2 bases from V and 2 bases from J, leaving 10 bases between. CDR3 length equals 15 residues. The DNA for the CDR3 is TGTGCCAGCAGTTTACCAGCCGAGGGCAATCAGCCCCAGCATTTT. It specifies CASSLPAEGNQPQHF.

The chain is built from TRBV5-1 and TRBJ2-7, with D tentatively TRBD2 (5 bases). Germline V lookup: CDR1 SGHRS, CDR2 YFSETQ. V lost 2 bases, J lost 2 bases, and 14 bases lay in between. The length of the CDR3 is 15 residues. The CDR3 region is CASSLRTDGTYEQYF. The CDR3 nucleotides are TGCGCCAGCAGCTTAAGGACTGACGGTACCTACGAGCAGTACTTC.

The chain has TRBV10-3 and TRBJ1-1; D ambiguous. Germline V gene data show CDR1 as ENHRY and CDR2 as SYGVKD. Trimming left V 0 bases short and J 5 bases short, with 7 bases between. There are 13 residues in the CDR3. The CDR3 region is CAISESAVTEAFF. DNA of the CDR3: TGTGCCATCAGTGAGTCGGCAGTTACTGAAGCTTTCTTT.